These 15 T cell receptor beta chains were sequenced from one sample in a study of CD8 T cells in ankylosing spondylitis. Broader study findings: Seemingly distinctive of ankylosing spondylitis blood was a TCR beta motif formed by eight highly homologous variants.

No antigen has been assigned to these receptors. Via MiXCR, TCRdb re-called the 5' RACE reads, giving one row per CDR3 protein. Among about 540,000 distinct CDR3 sequences listed, over 9.5% were seen once. The specimen sequenced was blood, either unsorted or a sorted T cell fraction (not recorded which). The origin of the receptors is a male donor with ankylosing spondylitis.

This clonotype has a handful of counts. Here the CDR3 reads CASSLDGGREETQYF. The CDR3 DNA reads TGTGCCAGCAGCTTAGATGGGGGGCGAGAAGAGACCCAGTACTTC. The chain couples TRBV11-3 to TRBJ2-5; tentatively, D is TRBD1 or TRBD2 (6 bases each). Germline lookup yields CDR1 SGHNT and CDR2 YENEEA. The CDR3 consists of 15 residues. V lost 0 bases, J lost 3 bases, and 11 bases lay in between.

This sequence joins TRBV10-3 and TRBJ2-2, with a weak D call TRBD2 (6 bases). Germline CDR1 and CDR2: ENHRY and SYGVKD. CDR3 length equals 17 residues. V was pared by 7 bases and J by 4 bases, with 22 bases between. The CDR3 loop is CAITRKVDSGGTGELFF. The CDR3 DNA sequence: TGTGCCATCACCAGGAAGGTCGATAGCGGTGGCACCGGGGAGCTGTTTTTT.

This clonotype showed up just a few times. This CDR3 is CSARDLRTGEETQYF. Written as DNA, the CDR3 is TGCAGTGCTAGAGATCTCCGGACAGGGGAAGAGACCCAGTACTTC. This chain connects TRBV20-1 to TRBJ2-5; TRBD1 aligns across 9 bases. Germline V gives CDR1 DFQATT, CDR2 SNEGSKA (reference sequence). V dropped 0 bases and J dropped 3; count of bases not matched to a gene: 5. The CDR3 consists of 15 residues.

This clonotype has just a few counts. This chain joins TRBV29-1 and TRBJ2-5, with 10 bases fitting TRBD2. Germline trimming cut 6 bases from V and 9 bases from J; bases unmatched to any gene: 7. The CDR3 loop spans 12 amino acids. Germline V gene data show CDR1 as SQVTM and CDR2 as ANQGSEA. The DNA of the CDR3 is TGCAGCGTGAGTTCTAGCGGGAGTGCCCAGTACTTC. Encoded protein: CSVSSSGSAQYF.

This clonotype came up a few times. This chain uses TRBV28 with TRBJ2-7; D might be TRBD1 or TRBD2, each matching 6 bases. Trimming pared 4 bases from V and 3 bases from J, leaving 19 bases between. The CDR3 loop spans 16 amino acids. CDR1 and CDR2 from the germline V gene are MDHEN and SYDVKM. In DNA form, the CDR3 reads TGTGCCAGCAGTTCATACAGGGAGGAACAAAGCTACGAGCAGTACTTC. Translation: CASSSYREEQSYEQYF.

Ten or more counts support this clonotype. The chain couples TRBV20-1 to TRBJ2-3; 7 bases agree with TRBD1. The CDR3 is made up of 14 amino acids. Losses at the gene ends were 5 bases for V and 4 bases for J; bases not matched to a gene: 9. Germline CDR1 is DFQATT and CDR2 is SNEGSKA (reference sequence). CDR3 residues: CSAFDRAGADTQYF. The CDR3, as DNA: TGCAGTGCTTTCGACAGGGCTGGAGCAGATACGCAGTATTTT.

This clonotype came up a few times. V gene TRBV9 combines with J gene TRBJ2-2, with D unresolved. V dropped 7 bases and J dropped 2 bases, with 12 bases sitting between them. This CDR3 has 14 residues. CDR1 is SGDLS and CDR2 is YYNGEE in the germline V gene. CDR3 protein: CASQKLVNTGELFF. The CDR3 nucleotides read TGTGCCAGCCAGAAATTGGTTAACACCGGGGAGCTGTTTTTT. Filled out from reference TRBV9 and TRBJ2-2, the complete variable domain reads DSGVTQTPKHLITATGQRVTLRCSPRSGDLSVYWYQQSLDQGLQFLIQYYNGEERAKGNILERFSAQQFPDLHSELNLSSLELGDSALYFCASQKLVNTGELFFGEGSRLTVL.

The genes are TRBV3-1 and TRBJ2-7, with no clear D. V was shortened by 3 bases and J by 2 bases, with 14 bases between the two germline ends. CDR1 is LGHDT, CDR2 YNNKEL, per germline (reference sequence). This CDR3 contains 15 residues. CDR3 sequence (DNA): TGTGCCAGCAGCCAGAACCTCGTACTCACCTACGAGCAGTACTTC. It encodes CASSQNLVLTYEQYF.

This clonotype has more than one count but fewer than ten. The V gene is TRBV18, the J gene TRBJ1-1; TRBD1 is a possible D gene (6 bases). V gave up 3 bases and J gave up 1 base, with 12 bases separating them. The germline gives CDR1 KGHSH, CDR2 LQKENI. This CDR3 has 15 amino acids. The CDR3 loop is CASSPRGTPNTEAFF. In DNA, the CDR3 is TGTGCCAGCTCACCCCGCGGGACACCGAACACTGAAGCTTTCTTT.

This clonotype occurred a few times. This rearrangement joins TRBV7-9 to TRBJ1-6, with no clear D. Trimming removed 1 base from V and 9 bases from J, with 4 bases in between. Germline CDR1 and CDR2: SEHNR and FQNEAQ (reference sequence). This CDR3 has 12 residues. The CDR3 sequence is CASSLVTSPLHF. The CDR3 coding sequence is TGTGCCAGCAGCTTAGTCACTTCACCCCTCCACTTT.

V and J are TRBV6-1 and TRBJ2-3; weak D call: TRBD1 (5 bases). This CDR3 has 13 residues. V lost 6 bases, J lost 4 bases, and 11 bases lay in between. From germline, CDR1 is MNHNS and CDR2 SASEGT. CDR3 DNA sequence: TGTGCCAGCAGGACCCAGGGCTCAGATACGCAGTATTTT. Translation: CASRTQGSDTQYF.

The genes are TRBV20-1 and TRBJ1-5; D not certain. This CDR3 is built from 15 residues. Germline V gives CDR1 DFQATT, CDR2 SNEGSKA (reference sequence). Trimming cost V 2 bases and J 4 bases, with 15 bases left between them. CDR3 DNA: TGCAGTGCTAGATCAGGTTCTATAGCAAATCAGCCCCAGCATTTT. It specifies CSARSGSIANQPQHF.

This clonotype was detected only a few times. The chain is built from TRBV20-1 and TRBJ1-5; possibly TRBD1 for D (5 bases). In germline, CDR1 is DFQATT, CDR2 SNEGSKA (reference sequence). The CDR3 sequence is 13 residues long. Trimming shortened V by 5 bases and J by 2 bases, and 10 bases separated the two germline ends. CDR3 residues: CSADGGGNQPQHF. CDR3 bases: TGCAGTGCTGACGGGGGGGGCAATCAGCCCCAGCATTTT.

V is TRBV16 and J is TRBJ1-2; D is perhaps TRBD1 (5 bases). The V end was cut by 0 bases, the J end by 6 bases, with 11 bases between. Germline loops: CDR1 KGHSY, CDR2 FQNENV. This CDR3 is built from 14 residues. CDR3 sequence: CASSQSGVGDGYTF. The CDR3 nucleotides are TGTGCCAGCAGCCAATCGGGGGTCGGGGATGGCTACACCTTC.

This clonotype was observed many times. The V gene is TRBV20-1, the J gene TRBJ2-2; D unclear. The CDR3 contains 16 residues. Between the trimmed V and J ends, which lost 0 bases and 0 bases, there was a span of 11 bases. Germline CDR1 and CDR2: DFQATT and SNEGSKA (reference sequence). This CDR3 is CSARDLSRPNTGELFF. CDR3 bases: TGCAGTGCTAGAGATTTGAGCAGGCCGAACACCGGGGAGCTGTTTTTT.